The table lists the clone carrying this T cell receptor beta chain with a count of one. TCRdb independently ran MiXCR on the RACE reads; one entry per CDR3 protein. The sample carries 90,000 to 110,000 distinct CDR3 sequences, less than 40% recorded once. Time point: patch test 3, about 24 weeks after DPC sensitization. Documented treatment: therapeutic diphenylcyclopropenone sensitization with weekly scalp DPC. This specimen comes from a study of human T cells and chemical hapten exposure. The origin of this receptor is a man aged 40-49 years with alopecia areata. Some clones in this sample may be carry-over from other donors' samples. The sequencing here drew on whole blood, taken in connection with sensitization to the hapten diphenylcyclopropenone (DPC).

The CDR3 spells CSAREAISQETQYF. Written as DNA, the CDR3 is TGCAGTGCCCGCGAGGCAATTTCCCAAGAGACCCAGTACTTC. The chain carries TRBV20-1 and TRBJ2-5; D is undetermined. The germline V gene encodes CDR1 DFQATT and CDR2 SNEGSKA (reference sequence). Trimming removed 6 bases from V and 1 base from J, with 15 bases in between. CDR3 length: 14 residues.